This TCR beta chain was recovered during a study of CD8+CD57+ T cells in acquired aplastic anemia. Overall study: Recorded DNA amounts for sorted CD4+ and CD8+ cells had an average of around 3.5 ug.

Germline CDR1 SGHTA, CDR2 FQGTGA. The CDR3 runs 11 residues. Genomic DNA templated the TCR beta VDJ and CDR3 profiling. TCRdb ran MiXCR on the reads and lists one entry per CDR3 protein. The sample carries hundreds of thousands of distinct CDR3 sequences, around 46% recorded once. As concerns this clonotype: The antigen is unknown. The junction differs from germline at one of its ends, possibly a read error.

Patients picked for sequencing had shown CD8+CD57+ cell expansion detected by flow cytometry. There were no patients without severe acquired aplastic anemia. Study-wide points: Patients shared approximately 30 CD8+ CDR3 sequences with controls.

Input material: sorted CD4+, CD8+, or CD8+CD57+ T cells (not recorded which) from PBMCs. The receptor was derived from a human donor with aplastic anemia. This sequence joins TRBV7-3 and TRBJ1-1, with no clear D. CDR3 in DNA: TGTGCTAGCAGCTTGGGAGCGGGAGCTTTCTTT. Its protein product is CASSLGAGAFF.